The 6 T cell receptor beta chains listed next were all sequenced from one sample in a study of OX40 agonist ivuxolimab in advanced cancers. Data came from immunoSEQ multiplex PCR; TCRdb stores just in-frame clones and leaves some out. This repertoire shows about 62,000 clones, over 75% found once; its top ten account for roughly 5.8%. The sequences come from CD4+ or CD8+ T cells sorted from blood, collected in a trial of the OX40 agonist ivuxolimab. These receptors were taken from an adult with an advanced solid tumor such as melanoma, head and neck, liver or kidney cancer.

This clone was counted once. The genes are TRBV7-3 and TRBJ2-3, with 7 bases aligning to TRBD1. The V gene's germline CDR1 is SGHTA and CDR2 FQGTGA. This CDR3 spans 15 amino acids. The trim removed 5 bases at V and 2 bases at J, leaving 7 bases unmatched. CDR3 sequence: CASSATGLDTDTQYF. CDR3 nucleotide sequence: TGTGCCAGCAGCGCGACAGGGCTGGACACAGATACGCAGTATTTT.

The chain is built from TRBV4-2 and TRBJ2-1; 10 bases line up with TRBD2. CDR1 is LGHNA and CDR2 is YNFKEQ in the germline V gene. The CDR3 has 16 amino acids. Trimming removed 3 bases from V and 12 bases from J; junction bases left unmatched: 14. CDR3 sequence (DNA): TGTGCCAGCAGCCAGTCAATAGGGACTAGCGCCTCCCTGCAGTTCTTC. Protein product: CASSQSIGTSASLQFF.

The chain uses TRBV5-1 and TRBJ2-1, with TRBD2 identical over 7 bases. CDR1 is SGHRS and CDR2 is YFSETQ in the germline V gene. Trimming took 1 base from V and 8 from J; bases not matched to a gene: 9. The CDR3 is 15 residues long. The CDR3 here is CASSLRPGGGDEQFF. The DNA for the CDR3 is TGCGCCAGCAGCTTGAGGCCGGGGGGAGGGGATGAGCAGTTCTTC.

The rearrangement joins TRBV9 to TRBJ2-7, with 9 bases matching TRBD1. With V trimmed by 0 bases and J by 1 base, 2 bases remained unmatched. In germline, CDR1 is SGDLS, CDR2 YYNGEE. The CDR3 spans 15 residues. CDR3: CASSVGGTGSYEQYF. CDR3 sequence (DNA): TGTGCCAGCAGCGTAGGCGGGACAGGGTCCTACGAGCAGTACTTC.

The chain recombines TRBV18 with TRBJ2-1; perhaps TRBD1 as D (5 bases). From germline, CDR1 is KGHSH and CDR2 LQKENI. The CDR3 runs to 15 residues. Trimming left V 0 bases short and J 4 bases short, with 10 bases between. CDR3 residues: CASSPPGASYNEQFF. The DNA for the CDR3 is TGTGCCAGCTCACCACCTGGGGCCTCTTACAATGAGCAGTTCTTC.

The rearrangement uses TRBV6-6 and TRBJ2-1, with D perhaps TRBD1 (6 bases). Between the trimmed V and J ends, which lost 6 bases and 9 bases, there was a span of 18 bases. CDR3 length: 14 amino acids. CDR1 is MNHNY and CDR2 is SVGAGI in the germline V gene (reference sequence). The DNA for the CDR3 is TGTGCCAGCAGAACGAACAGGGACCCCAGTGAGCAGTTCTTC. This translates into CASRTNRDPSEQFF.